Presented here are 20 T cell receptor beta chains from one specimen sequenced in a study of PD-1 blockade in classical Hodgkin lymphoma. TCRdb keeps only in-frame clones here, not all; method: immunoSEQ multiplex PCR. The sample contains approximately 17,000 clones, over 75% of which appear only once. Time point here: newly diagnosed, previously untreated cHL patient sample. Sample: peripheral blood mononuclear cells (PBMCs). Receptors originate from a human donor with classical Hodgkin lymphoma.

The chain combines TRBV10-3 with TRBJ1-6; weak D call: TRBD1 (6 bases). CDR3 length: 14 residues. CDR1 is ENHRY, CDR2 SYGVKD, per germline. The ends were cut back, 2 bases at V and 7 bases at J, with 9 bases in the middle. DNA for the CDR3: TGTGCCATCAGTGAGACAGGGCTAAATTCACCCCTCCACTTT. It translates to CAISETGLNSPLHF.

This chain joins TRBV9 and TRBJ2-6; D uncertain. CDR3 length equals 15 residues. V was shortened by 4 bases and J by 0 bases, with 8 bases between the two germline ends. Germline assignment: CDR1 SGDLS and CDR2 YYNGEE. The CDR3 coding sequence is TGTGCCAGCAGCACTGCTGGCTCTGGGGCCAACGTCCTGACTTTC. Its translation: CASSTAGSGANVLTF.

Here the CDR3 DNA reads TGTGCCAGTAGTCTGACAGGGGTGTACGAGCAGTACTTC. This encodes CASSLTGVYEQYF. The chain links TRBV19 to TRBJ2-7; 8 nucleotides match TRBD1. The germline CDR1 and CDR2 sequences are LNHDA and SQIVND (reference sequence). The CDR3 covers 13 residues. The ends lost 5 bases at V and 4 bases at J; junction bases unmatched: 4.

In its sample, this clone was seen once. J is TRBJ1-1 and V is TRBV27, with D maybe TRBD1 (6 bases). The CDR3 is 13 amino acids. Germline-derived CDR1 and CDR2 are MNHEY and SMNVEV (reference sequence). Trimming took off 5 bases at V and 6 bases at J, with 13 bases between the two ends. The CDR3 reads CASSLQGFSEAFF. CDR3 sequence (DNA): TGTGCCAGCAGTCTACAGGGTTTCTCTGAAGCTTTCTTT.

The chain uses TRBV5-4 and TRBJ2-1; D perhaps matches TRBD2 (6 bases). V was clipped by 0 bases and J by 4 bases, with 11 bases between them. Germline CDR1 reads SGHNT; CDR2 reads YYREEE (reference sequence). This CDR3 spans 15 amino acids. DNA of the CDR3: TGTGCCAGCAGCTTGGGCGGGACCAGATACAATGAGCAGTTCTTC. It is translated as CASSLGGTRYNEQFF.

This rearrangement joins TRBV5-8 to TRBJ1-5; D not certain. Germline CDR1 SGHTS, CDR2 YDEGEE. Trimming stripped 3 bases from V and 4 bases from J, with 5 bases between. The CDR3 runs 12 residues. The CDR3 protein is CASSSRNQPQHF. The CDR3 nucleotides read TGTGCCAGCAGCTCTCGGAATCAGCCCCAGCATTTT.

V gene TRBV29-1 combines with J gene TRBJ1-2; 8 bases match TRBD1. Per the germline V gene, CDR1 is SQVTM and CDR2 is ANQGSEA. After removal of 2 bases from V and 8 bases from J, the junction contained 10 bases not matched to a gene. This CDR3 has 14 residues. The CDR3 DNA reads TGCAGCGTTGAACTGGGCAGGGGGCCGGGGGGCTACACCTTC. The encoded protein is CSVELGRGPGGYTF.

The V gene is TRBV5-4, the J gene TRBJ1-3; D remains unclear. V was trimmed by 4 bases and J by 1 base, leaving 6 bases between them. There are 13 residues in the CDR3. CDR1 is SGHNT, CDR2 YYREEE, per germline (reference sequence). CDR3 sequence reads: CASSGSSGNTIYF. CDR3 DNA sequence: TGTGCCAGCAGCGGGAGTTCTGGAAACACCATATATTTT.

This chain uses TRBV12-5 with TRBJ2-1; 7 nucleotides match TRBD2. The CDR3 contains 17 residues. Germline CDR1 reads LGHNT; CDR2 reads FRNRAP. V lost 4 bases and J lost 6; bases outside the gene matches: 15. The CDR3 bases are TGTGCTAGTGGTTCCCTGTCCTGGGCGGGAGAAACCAATGAGCAGTTCTTC. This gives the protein CASGSLSWAGETNEQFF.

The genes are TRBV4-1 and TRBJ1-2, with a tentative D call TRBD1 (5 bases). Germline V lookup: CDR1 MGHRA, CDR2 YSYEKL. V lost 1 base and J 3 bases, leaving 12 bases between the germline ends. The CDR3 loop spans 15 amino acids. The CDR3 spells CASSQGTGLDYGYTF. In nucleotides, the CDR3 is TGCGCCAGCAGCCAAGGAACGGGGCTCGACTATGGCTACACCTTC.

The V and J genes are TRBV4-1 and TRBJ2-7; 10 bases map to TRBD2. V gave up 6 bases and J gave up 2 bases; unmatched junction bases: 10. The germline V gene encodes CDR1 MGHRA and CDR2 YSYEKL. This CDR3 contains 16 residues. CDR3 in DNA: TGCGCCAGCAGGCCTACGACTAGCGGGTCCCCCTACGAGCAGTACTTC. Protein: CASRPTTSGSPYEQYF.

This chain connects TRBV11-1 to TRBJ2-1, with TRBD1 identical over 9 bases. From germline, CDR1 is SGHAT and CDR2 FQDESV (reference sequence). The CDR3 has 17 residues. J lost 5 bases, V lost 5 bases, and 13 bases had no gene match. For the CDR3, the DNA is TGTGCCAGCAGCCCAAAACCGGGACAGGGTTCCCACAATGAGCAGTTCTTC. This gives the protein CASSPKPGQGSHNEQFF.

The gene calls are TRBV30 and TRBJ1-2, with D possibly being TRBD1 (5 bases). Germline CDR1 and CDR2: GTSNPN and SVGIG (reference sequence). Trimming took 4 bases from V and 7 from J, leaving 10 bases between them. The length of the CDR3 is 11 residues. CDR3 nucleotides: TGTGCCTGGATGGGCGGGGGTGGCTACACCTTC. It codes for CAWMGGGGYTF.

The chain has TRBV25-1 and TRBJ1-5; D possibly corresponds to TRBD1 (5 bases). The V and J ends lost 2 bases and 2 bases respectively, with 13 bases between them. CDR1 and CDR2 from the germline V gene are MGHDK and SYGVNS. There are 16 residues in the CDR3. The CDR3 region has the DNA TGTGCCAGCAGTGAAGGGGGTCAGTGGGGCAATCAGCCCCAGCATTTT. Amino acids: CASSEGGQWGNQPQHF.

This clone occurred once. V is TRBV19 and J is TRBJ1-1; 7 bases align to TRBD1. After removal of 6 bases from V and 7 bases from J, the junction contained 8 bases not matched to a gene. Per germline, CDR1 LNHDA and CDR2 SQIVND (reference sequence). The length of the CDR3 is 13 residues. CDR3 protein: CASRVTGIFEAFF. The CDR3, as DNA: TGTGCCAGTAGGGTGACAGGGATCTTTGAAGCTTTCTTT.

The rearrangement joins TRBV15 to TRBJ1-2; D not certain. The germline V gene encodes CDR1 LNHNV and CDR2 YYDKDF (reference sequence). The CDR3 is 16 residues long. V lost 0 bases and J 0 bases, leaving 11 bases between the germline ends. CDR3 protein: CATSRDPQPTNYGYTF. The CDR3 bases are TGTGCCACCAGCAGAGATCCTCAGCCTACTAACTATGGCTACACCTTC.

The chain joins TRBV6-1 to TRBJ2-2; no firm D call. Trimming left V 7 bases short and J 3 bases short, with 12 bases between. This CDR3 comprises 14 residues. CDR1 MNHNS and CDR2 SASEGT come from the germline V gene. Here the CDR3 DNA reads TGTGCCAGCATTACTCGGGTGTACACCGGGGAGCTGTTTTTT. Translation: CASITRVYTGELFF.

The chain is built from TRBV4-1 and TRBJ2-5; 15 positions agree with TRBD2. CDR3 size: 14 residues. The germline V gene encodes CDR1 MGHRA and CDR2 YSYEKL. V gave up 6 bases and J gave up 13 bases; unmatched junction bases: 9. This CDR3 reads CASSQGLAGGFRYF. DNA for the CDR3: TGCGCCAGCAGTCAGGGACTAGCGGGAGGTTTTCGGTACTTC.

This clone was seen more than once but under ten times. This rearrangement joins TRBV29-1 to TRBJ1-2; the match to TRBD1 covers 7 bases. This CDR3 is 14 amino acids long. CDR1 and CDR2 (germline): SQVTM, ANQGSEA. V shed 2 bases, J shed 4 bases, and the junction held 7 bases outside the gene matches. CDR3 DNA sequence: TGCAGCGTTGAATCAGGGACAGTCTCCTATGGCTACACCTTC. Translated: CSVESGTVSYGYTF.

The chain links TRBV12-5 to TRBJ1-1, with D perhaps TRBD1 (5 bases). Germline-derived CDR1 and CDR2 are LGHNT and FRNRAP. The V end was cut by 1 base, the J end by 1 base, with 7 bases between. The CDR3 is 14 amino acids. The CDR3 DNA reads TGTGCTAGTGGTTTGGGGGGGGAGAACACTGAAGCTTTCTTT. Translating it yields CASGLGGENTEAFF.